The source of this T cell receptor beta chain is a study of CD8 T cells in ankylosing spondylitis. Looked up from germline, CDR1 is DFQATT and CDR2 is SNEGSKA (reference sequence). The CDR3 consists of 16 residues. V lost 4 bases and J 0 bases, leaving 16 bases between the germline ends. Making use of molecular barcodes, quantitative 5'-RACE generated TCR beta libraries. TCRdb itself ran the 5' RACE reads through MiXCR, one entry per CDR3 protein. The sample has about 130,000 distinct CDR3 sequences, over 10% seen once. This clonotype appeared many times. The receptor's source is a female donor with ankylosing spondylitis or in good health (not recorded which). The material sequenced was blood, either unsorted or a sorted T cell fraction (not recorded which). V gene TRBV20-1 combines with J gene TRBJ2-1; D possibly corresponds to TRBD2 (6 bases). This CDR3 reads CSAKTPGLASYNEQFF. CDR3 sequence (DNA): TGCAGTGCTAAAACCCCGGGACTGGCCTCCTACAATGAGCAGTTCTTC.